The sequence of this T cell receptor (beta chain) was determined in a study of cytomegalovirus exposure and HLA in healthy donors. These donors, healthy bone marrow donors, were studied. Study findings and constraints: The authors listed approximately 150 TCR beta chains as cytomegalovirus-associated. The study found most TCR sequences rare, yet found some public TCRs in many donors. A later examination showed that TCR association rates differed by HLA locus, with DRB1 most and HLA-C fewest.

This clone occurred a few times. Its antigen remains unknown. Primers for the PCR totalled 60 Vbeta and 13 Jbeta. Some clones are missing from TCRdb's copy, which holds only in-frame ones; the method was immunoSEQ multiplex PCR. The sample includes tens of thousands of clones, approximately 74% of them seen just once. The TCR originated in a woman aged 45-65 years in good health and CMV-seropositive. The sample comprised PBMCs.

Here the CDR3 DNA reads TGTGCCAGCAGTGAAGGGCTAGCGGCCAATGAGCAGTTCTTC. This translates into CASSEGLAANEQFF. The chain uses TRBV6-1 and TRBJ2-1; 7 bases agree with TRBD2. In germline, CDR1 is MNHNS, CDR2 SASEGT. This CDR3 contains 14 residues. V lost 1 base, J lost 6 bases, and 3 bases stayed unmatched.